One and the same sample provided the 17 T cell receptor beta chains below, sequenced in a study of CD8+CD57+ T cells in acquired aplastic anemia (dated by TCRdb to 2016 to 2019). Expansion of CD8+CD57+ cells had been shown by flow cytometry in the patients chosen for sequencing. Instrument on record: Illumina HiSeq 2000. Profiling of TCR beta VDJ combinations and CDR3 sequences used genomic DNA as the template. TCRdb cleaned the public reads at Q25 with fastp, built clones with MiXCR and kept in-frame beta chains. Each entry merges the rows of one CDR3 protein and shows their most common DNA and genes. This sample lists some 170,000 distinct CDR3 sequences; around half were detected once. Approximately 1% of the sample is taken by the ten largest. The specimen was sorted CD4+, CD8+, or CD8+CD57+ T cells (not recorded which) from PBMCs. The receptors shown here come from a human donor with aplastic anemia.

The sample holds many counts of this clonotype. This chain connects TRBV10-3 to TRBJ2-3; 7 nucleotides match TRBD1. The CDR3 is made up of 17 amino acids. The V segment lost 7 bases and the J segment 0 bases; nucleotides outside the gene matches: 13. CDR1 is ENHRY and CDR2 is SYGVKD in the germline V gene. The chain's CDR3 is CAITEHPRQGSTDTQYF. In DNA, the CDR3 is TGTGCCATCACGGAACACCCTCGACAGGGTAGCACAGATACGCAGTATTTT.

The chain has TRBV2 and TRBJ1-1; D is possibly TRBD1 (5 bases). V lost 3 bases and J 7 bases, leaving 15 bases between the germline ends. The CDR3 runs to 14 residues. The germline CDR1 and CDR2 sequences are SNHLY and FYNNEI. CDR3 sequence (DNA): TGTGCCAGCAGTGACATGACACTGGGGGGTGAAGCTTTCTTT. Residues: CASSDMTLGGEAFF.

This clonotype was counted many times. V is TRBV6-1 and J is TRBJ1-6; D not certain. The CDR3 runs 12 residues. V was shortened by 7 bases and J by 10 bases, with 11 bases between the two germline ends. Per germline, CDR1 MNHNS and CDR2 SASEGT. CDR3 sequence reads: CASTGEVSPLHF. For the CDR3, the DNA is TGTGCCAGCACCGGAGAAGTATCACCCCTCCACTTT.

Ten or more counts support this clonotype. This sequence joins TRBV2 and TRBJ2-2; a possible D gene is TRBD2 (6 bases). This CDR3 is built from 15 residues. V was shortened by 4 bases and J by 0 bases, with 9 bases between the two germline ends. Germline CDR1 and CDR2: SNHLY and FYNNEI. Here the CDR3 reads CASSAEGPNTGELFF. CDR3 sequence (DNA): TGTGCCAGCAGTGCGGAGGGGCCGAACACCGGGGAGCTGTTTTTT.

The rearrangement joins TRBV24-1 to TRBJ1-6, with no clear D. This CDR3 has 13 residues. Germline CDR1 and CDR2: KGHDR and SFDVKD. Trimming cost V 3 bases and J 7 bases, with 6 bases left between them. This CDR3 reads CATSDGWNSPLHF. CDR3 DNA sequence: TGTGCCACCAGTGATGGGTGGAATTCACCCCTCCACTTT.

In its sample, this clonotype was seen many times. CDR3 nucleotides: TGTGCCATCAGTGACGGGGTGCTACAGCCCCAGCATTTT. Protein product: CAISDGVLQPQHF. V usage is TRBV10-3 and J usage is TRBJ1-5; D unresolved. In germline, CDR1 is ENHRY, CDR2 SYGVKD. V shed 3 bases and J shed 7 bases, with 10 bases lying between them. CDR3 length: 13 residues.

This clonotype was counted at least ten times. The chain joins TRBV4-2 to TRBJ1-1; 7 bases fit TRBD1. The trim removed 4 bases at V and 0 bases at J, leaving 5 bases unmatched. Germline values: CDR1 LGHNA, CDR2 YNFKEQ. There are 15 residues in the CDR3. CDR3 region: CASSPTTGMNTEAFF. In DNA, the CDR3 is TGTGCCAGCAGCCCAACGACAGGGATGAACACTGAAGCTTTCTTT.

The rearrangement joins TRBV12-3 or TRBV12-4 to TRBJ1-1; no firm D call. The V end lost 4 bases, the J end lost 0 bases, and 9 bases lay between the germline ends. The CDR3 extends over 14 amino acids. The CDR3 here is CASSYGVVNTEAFF. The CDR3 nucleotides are TGTGCCAGCAGTTACGGGGTGGTGAACACTGAAGCTTTCTTT.

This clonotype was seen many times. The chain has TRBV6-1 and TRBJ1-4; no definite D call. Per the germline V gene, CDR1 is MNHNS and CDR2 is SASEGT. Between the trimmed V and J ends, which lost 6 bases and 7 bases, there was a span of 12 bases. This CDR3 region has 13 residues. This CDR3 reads CASRGYSGEKLFF. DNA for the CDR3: TGTGCCAGCAGGGGGTACAGCGGTGAAAAACTGTTTTTT.

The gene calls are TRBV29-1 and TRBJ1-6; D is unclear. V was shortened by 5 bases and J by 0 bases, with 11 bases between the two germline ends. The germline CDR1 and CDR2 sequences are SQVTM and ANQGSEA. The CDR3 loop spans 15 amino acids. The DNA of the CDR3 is TGCAGCGTTCGAATCGGCAGCTCCTATAATTCACCCCTCCACTTT. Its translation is CSVRIGSSYNSPLHF.

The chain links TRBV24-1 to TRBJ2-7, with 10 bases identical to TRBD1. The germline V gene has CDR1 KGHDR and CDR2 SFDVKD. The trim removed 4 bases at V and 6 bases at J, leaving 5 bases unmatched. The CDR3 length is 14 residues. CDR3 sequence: CATSDPGTGVEQYF. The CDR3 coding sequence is TGTGCCACCAGTGACCCCGGGACAGGGGTCGAGCAGTACTTC.

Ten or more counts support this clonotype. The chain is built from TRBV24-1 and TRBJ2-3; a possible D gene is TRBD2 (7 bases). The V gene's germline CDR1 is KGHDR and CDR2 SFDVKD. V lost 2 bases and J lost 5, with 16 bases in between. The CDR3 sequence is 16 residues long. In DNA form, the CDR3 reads TGTGCCACCAGTGATTCTTTGGGGGGGCCGATAGATACGCAGTATTTT. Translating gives CATSDSLGGPIDTQYF.

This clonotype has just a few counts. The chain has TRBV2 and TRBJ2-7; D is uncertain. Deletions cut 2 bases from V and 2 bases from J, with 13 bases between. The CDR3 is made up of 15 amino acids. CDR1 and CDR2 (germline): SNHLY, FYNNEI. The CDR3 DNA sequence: TGTGCCAGCAGTGAAATGGGCACCCTTACCTACGAGCAGTACTTC. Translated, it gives CASSEMGTLTYEQYF.

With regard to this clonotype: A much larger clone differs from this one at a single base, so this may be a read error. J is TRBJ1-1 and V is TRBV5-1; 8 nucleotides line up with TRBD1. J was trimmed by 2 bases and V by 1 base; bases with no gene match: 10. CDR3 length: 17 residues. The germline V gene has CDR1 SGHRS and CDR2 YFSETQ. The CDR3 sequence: CASSLSRNRGINTEAFF. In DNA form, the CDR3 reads TGCGCCAGCAGCTTGTCCCGGAACAGGGGGATAAACACTGAAGCTTTCTTT.

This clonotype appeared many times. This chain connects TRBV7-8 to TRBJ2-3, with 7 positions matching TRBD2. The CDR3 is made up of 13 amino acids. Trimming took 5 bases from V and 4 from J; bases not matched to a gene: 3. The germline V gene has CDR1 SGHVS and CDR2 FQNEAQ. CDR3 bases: TGTGCCAGCAGCGGCGGGGGATCAGATACGCAGTATTTT. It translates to CASSGGGSDTQYF.

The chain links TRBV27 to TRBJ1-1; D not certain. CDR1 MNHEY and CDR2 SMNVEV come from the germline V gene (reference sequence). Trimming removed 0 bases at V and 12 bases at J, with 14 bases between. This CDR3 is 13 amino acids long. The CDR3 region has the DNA TGTGCCAGCAGTTTATCGATAGGGCCGGTGACTTTCTTT. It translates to CASSLSIGPVTFF.

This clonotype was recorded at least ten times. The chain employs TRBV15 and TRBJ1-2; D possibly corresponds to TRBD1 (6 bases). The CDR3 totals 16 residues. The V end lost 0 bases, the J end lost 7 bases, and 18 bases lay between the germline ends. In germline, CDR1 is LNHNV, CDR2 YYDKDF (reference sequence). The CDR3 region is CATSREQGPLNGGYTF. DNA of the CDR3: TGTGCCACCAGCAGAGAACAGGGACCCTTAAATGGTGGCTACACCTTC.